The 4 T cell receptor beta chains listed next were all sequenced from one sample in a study of blood T cell repertoires in COVID-19. The method was immunoSEQ multiplex PCR; TCRdb's version includes in-frame clones alone and lacks a portion of them. The sample includes roughly 250,000 clones, more than 70% seen only once; the top ten take 2% to 2.5%. The specimen was peripheral blood. These receptor sequences come from a woman aged 40 to 55 who had recovered from COVID-19.

In its sample, this clone was seen once. V gene TRBV18 combines with J gene TRBJ1-5, with D perhaps matching TRBD1 (6 bases). The V gene's germline CDR1 is KGHSH and CDR2 LQKENI. With 3 bases removed from V and 7 bases from J, the gap between germline ends came to 16 bases. The CDR3 covers 15 residues. CDR3 sequence (DNA): TGTGCCAGCTCACCGCGACAGGATGAGAGACAGCCCCAGCATTTT. Residues: CASSPRQDERQPQHF.

CDR3 sequence reads: CSVVPRGNQETQYF. The DNA of the CDR3 is TGCAGCGTTGTACCGCGGGGGAACCAAGAGACCCAGTACTTC. The chain carries TRBV29-1 and TRBJ2-5; 7 positions match TRBD2. The CDR3 has 14 amino acids. The V segment lost 4 bases and the J segment 0 bases; nucleotides outside the gene matches: 5. Germline CDR1 SQVTM, CDR2 ANQGSEA.

The genes are TRBV6-5 and TRBJ1-2, with 10 bases that match TRBD1. V lost 2 bases to trimming and J lost 6 bases; unmatched junction nucleotides: 6. The germline V gene has CDR1 MNHEY and CDR2 SVGAGI. The CDR3 length is 15 residues. CDR3 sequence: CASSYTGQGFDGYTF. In DNA, the CDR3 is TGTGCCAGCAGTTACACGGGACAGGGGTTTGATGGCTACACCTTC.

In its sample, this clone was seen once. V and J are TRBV19 and TRBJ1-4, with TRBD1 matching over 7 bases. The J segment lost 4 bases and the V segment lost 10 bases, leaving 9 bases of the junction unmatched. The V gene's germline CDR1 is LNHDA and CDR2 SQIVND (reference sequence). This CDR3 comprises 14 residues. DNA for the CDR3: TGTGCCACAGGGGGTCGAGTGGGTAATGAAAAACTGTTTTTT. It translates to CATGGRVGNEKLFF.